This section outlines one T cell receptor beta chain sequence together with its context. This receptor's antigen is unknown. Nothing much larger sits one base from this clone, and base qualities are not available. Counted from cysteine to phenylalanine, this CDR3 has 16 amino acids. Of the read, only the CDR3 DNA is kept; its 48 bases are in frame from base 1. The CDR1 and CDR2 encoded by the germline V gene are MGHRA and YSYEKL. The junction shows trimming of 1 base on V and 2 bases on J, plus 11 bases between the germline ends. These data belong to a study of OX40 agonist ivuxolimab in advanced cancers. For the wider study: Ivuxolimab was a fully human IgG2 agonistic monoclonal antibody targeting the costimulatory receptor OX40 (CD134). Intravenous ivuxolimab was administered to patients every 2 weeks at six dose levels: 0.01, 0.1, 0.3, 1.5, 3 and 10 mg/kg. Of the approximately 54 patients in dose escalation, about 20 had hepatocellular carcinoma, roughly 15 had melanoma, 9 had renal cell carcinoma and 9 had head and neck cancer. In the dose-escalation cohort, 82.7% of patients were male, and the mean age was roughly 60 years, with a range of about 20 to 90. Prior anti-PD-1, anti-PD-L1 or anti-CTLA-4 therapy was permitted, and checkpoint inhibitors had been received by around 39% of dose-escalation patients. Partial responses were achieved by three dose-escalation patients, of whom one had hepatocellular carcinoma and two had cutaneous melanoma. Peripheral TCRbeta sequencing aimed to test whether ivuxolimab altered TCR sequence diversity and caused clonal T-cell expansion. The paper covers the monotherapy dose-escalation part of the phase I ivuxolimab trial, which included N of about 50 patients. Overall study outcomes, separate from this receptor: After ivuxolimab, expanded clones were on average more numerous among CD8+ T cells than among CD4+ T cells. Which antigens the clonally expanded peripheral T cells were specific for was not determined. Low levels of normalized T-cell clonal expansion were also seen in some nonresponding patients. In partial responders in the 0.1-3.0 mg/kg groups, normalized peripheral clonal expansion was found to be among the lowest, especially among CD8+ T cells. At doses of 0.1 to 3.0 mg/kg, clonal expansion of both CD4+ and CD8+ T cells in blood was seen between baseline and week 6.

For sequencing of the TCRbeta CDR3 region, genomic DNA was extracted from the sorted cells. The immunoSEQ Assay was used to sequence the TCRbeta CDR3 regions. TCRdb retrieved this table from immuneACCESS and kept in-frame rearrangements only. Not all clones are present; in checked studies, unresolved V genes account for under half, and no reason is known for the remainder. The sample table contains tens of thousands of clones; only one count was recorded for around 86% of them. Clones ranked in the top ten supply 0.45% to 0.55% of the sample. The trial excluded patients who had a history of autoimmune disease or were on systemic immunosuppression. In every dose cohort, peripheral blood was drawn for TCR sequencing at baseline, cycle 4 day 1, and cycle 7 day 1. Samples came from an open-label, multicenter, first-in-human phase I dose-escalation trial of ivuxolimab. Adults with locally advanced or metastatic head and neck squamous cell, hepatocellular, melanoma or renal cell carcinoma were enrolled in the trial. Before TCR sequencing, CD4+ T cells and CD8+ T cells were sorted from peripheral blood as separate populations.

The receptor was derived from an adult with an advanced solid tumor such as melanoma, head and neck, liver or kidney cancer. The rearrangement combines TRBV4-1 with TRBJ2-2; perhaps TRBD2 is the D gene, with 5 bases matching. The sample here was CD4+ or CD8+ T cells sorted from blood, taken in a trial of the OX40 agonist ivuxolimab. Read as DNA, the sequence is TGCGCCAGCAGCCAAGGCCCGGGAACCAACACCGGGGAGCTGTTTTTT. Its protein is CASSQGPGTNTGELFF.